The 17 T cell receptor beta chains in this list originate from one sample, sequenced in a study of T cells in tuberculosis. As for time point: new active TB diagnosis, blood taken before or within 7 days of starting treatment. Generated by immunoSEQ multiplex PCR, the TCRdb table keeps only in-frame clones and is missing some. Among approximately 31,000 clones listed, about 83% were seen once. The sample in question was PBMCs, obtained at tuberculosis diagnosis. These receptors all come from an adult with tuberculosis.

The V gene is TRBV5-1, the J gene TRBJ2-3; D is unresolved. CDR1 and CDR2 (germline): SGHRS, YFSETQ. V lost 0 bases and J lost 0, with 11 bases in between. The CDR3 has 16 residues. The CDR3 nucleotides read TGCGCCAGCAGCTTGGGACTGCCCGCTAGCACAGATACGCAGTATTTT. Its protein is CASSLGLPASTDTQYF.

The table lists this clone with a count of one. The chain employs TRBV7-3 and TRBJ2-3; tentatively, D is TRBD1 (6 bases). Looked up from germline, CDR1 is SGHTA and CDR2 is FQGTGA. Trimming stripped 1 base from V and 4 bases from J, with 6 bases between. This CDR3 comprises 13 residues. The CDR3 region is CASSLKGADTQYF. The CDR3 bases are TGTGCCAGCAGCTTAAAGGGGGCAGATACGCAGTATTTT.

The chain couples TRBV10-3 to TRBJ1-2; 8 bases align to TRBD1. V lost 7 bases, J lost 4 bases, and 5 bases stayed unmatched. Germline CDR1 ENHRY, CDR2 SYGVKD. CDR3 length: 13 residues. In DNA, the CDR3 is TGTGCCATCACAGGGGGCGCGGGCTATGGCTACACCTTC. Translation: CAITGGAGYGYTF.

The chain is built from TRBV2 and TRBJ1-1; the D gene is possibly TRBD1 (5 bases). V was cut by 3 bases and J by 3 bases, with 11 bases left in between. This CDR3 is 14 amino acids long. The germline CDR1 and CDR2 sequences are SNHLY and FYNNEI. The CDR3 region has the DNA TGTGCCAGCAGTGAGGGGGGGGGAGACACTGAAGCTTTCTTT. It yields the protein CASSEGGGDTEAFF.

This sequence joins TRBV30 and TRBJ1-1; D is perhaps TRBD1 (5 bases). The V and J ends lost 4 bases and 1 base respectively, with 7 bases between them. The CDR3 is made up of 12 amino acids. Germline V gives CDR1 GTSNPN, CDR2 SVGIG (reference sequence). This CDR3 reads CAWTGQNTEAFF. The CDR3 DNA sequence: TGTGCCTGGACAGGGCAGAACACTGAAGCTTTCTTT.

The chain employs TRBV7-3 and TRBJ1-1; D unresolved. The length of the CDR3 is 13 residues. In germline, CDR1 is SGHTA, CDR2 FQGTGA. Trimming removed 3 bases from V and 4 bases from J, with 9 bases in between. The CDR3, as DNA: TGTGCCAGCAGCTTCGCGTCGGGCACTGAAGCTTTCTTT. Protein: CASSFASGTEAFF.

The rearrangement joins TRBV11-2 to TRBJ1-4; 8 nucleotides agree with TRBD1. With 4 bases clipped from V and 8 bases from J, the junction kept 9 bases outside the gene matches. Per the germline V gene, CDR1 is SGHAT and CDR2 is FQNNGV. The CDR3 totals 15 residues. CDR3 in amino acids: CASSSTGGRIEKLFF. The CDR3 DNA sequence: TGTGCCAGCAGCTCCACAGGGGGGAGAATAGAAAAACTGTTTTTT.

The chain couples TRBV5-8 to TRBJ2-3, with 9 bases fitting TRBD2. With V trimmed by 4 bases and J by 3 bases, 6 bases remained unmatched. There are 15 residues in the CDR3. The germline CDR1 and CDR2 sequences are SGHTS and YDEGEE. CDR3 bases: TGTGCCAGCAGCCAAGGACTAGCGCTAACAGATACGCAGTATTTT. Protein product: CASSQGLALTDTQYF.

The CDR3 region has the DNA TGTGCCAGCAGCAAAACGGGGGGGCTCAACAATGAGCAGTTCTTC. It is translated as CASSKTGGLNNEQFF. This rearrangement joins TRBV11-3 to TRBJ2-1, with 8 bases aligning to TRBD2. Germline V gives CDR1 SGHNT, CDR2 YENEEA. CDR3 length equals 15 residues. The V and J ends lost 5 bases and 5 bases, in that order; junction bases with no gene match: 8.

The chain is built from TRBV19 and TRBJ2-7, with D uncertain. The length of the CDR3 is 15 residues. V lost 1 base, J lost 2 bases, and 12 bases lay in between. Germline lookup yields CDR1 LNHDA and CDR2 SQIVND (reference sequence). This CDR3 reads CASSIGGTSTYEQYF. CDR3 nucleotide sequence: TGTGCCAGTAGTATAGGCGGCACTTCAACCTACGAGCAGTACTTC.

The chain recombines TRBV29-1 with TRBJ2-6; TRBD1 matches at 9 bases. The CDR3 has 15 amino acids. Per the germline V gene, CDR1 is SQVTM and CDR2 is ANQGSEA. V trimming: 2 bases; J trimming: 4 bases; junction bases outside the gene matches: 3. The CDR3 DNA is TGCAGCGTTGAATGGGGACAGGGCGGGGCCAACGTCCTGACTTTC. Translation gives CSVEWGQGGANVLTF.

J is TRBJ2-1 and V is TRBV11-3; perhaps TRBD1 as D (6 bases). Trimming took off 4 bases at V and 5 bases at J, with 12 bases between the two ends. Per germline, CDR1 SGHNT and CDR2 YENEEA. This CDR3 has 14 residues. CDR3 protein: CASSSWTEDNEQFF. The CDR3 nucleotides are TGTGCCAGCAGCTCCTGGACAGAAGACAATGAGCAGTTCTTC.

The chain recombines TRBV28 with TRBJ2-7; D perhaps matches TRBD1 (6 bases). V gave up 3 bases and J gave up 0 bases, with 12 bases separating them. Looked up from germline, CDR1 is MDHEN and CDR2 is SYDVKM. The CDR3 has 15 residues. This chain's CDR3 is CASSLLDRSSYEQYF. The CDR3 DNA reads TGTGCCAGCAGTTTGCTGGACAGAAGCTCCTACGAGCAGTACTTC.

The chain recombines TRBV7-2 with TRBJ1-2; possible D gene TRBD1, 6 bases. Trimming stripped 1 base from V and 0 bases from J, with 9 bases between. Germline-derived CDR1 and CDR2 are SGHTA and FQGNSA. This CDR3 is 15 amino acids long. The chain's CDR3 is CASSLGEGANYGYTF. The CDR3 DNA follows: TGTGCCAGCAGCTTAGGGGAGGGGGCTAACTATGGCTACACCTTC.

CDR3 sequence (DNA): TGTGCCAGCAGCTCCCCGGTGATAGCGGGAGTATCAGATACGCAGTATTTT. This gives the protein CASSSPVIAGVSDTQYF. The gene calls are TRBV7-9 and TRBJ2-3; 9 bases are a match to TRBD2. The V gene end was trimmed by 4 bases and the J gene end by 4 bases; junction bases not matched to a gene: 12. Germline V gene lookup returns CDR1 SEHNR and CDR2 FQNEAQ (reference sequence). This CDR3 spans 17 amino acids. The entire variable domain, with the rest obtained from reference TRBV7-9 and TRBJ2-3, is as follows: DTGVSQNPRHKITKRGQNVTFRCDPISEHNRLYWYRQTLGQGPEFLTYFQNEAQLEKSRLLSDRFSAERPKGSFSTLEIQRTEQGDSAMYLCASSSPVIAGVSDTQYFGPGTRLTVL.

V is TRBV6-6 and J is TRBJ1-4; 7 bases line up with TRBD1. J lost 4 bases, V lost 6 bases, and 8 bases had no gene match. The CDR3 covers 15 residues. Germline loops: CDR1 MNHNY, CDR2 SVGAGI (reference sequence). CDR3 nucleotides: TGTGCCAGCAGCCCGGACAGGCTCCTTAATGAAAAACTGTTTTTT. It encodes CASSPDRLLNEKLFF.

The genes are TRBV6-1 and TRBJ1-1, with unresolved D. The CDR3 is made up of 16 amino acids. Germline V gives CDR1 MNHNS, CDR2 SASEGT. Trimming cost V 3 bases and J 4 bases, with 18 bases left between them. CDR3 sequence reads: CASSERVPQWGTEAFF. CDR3 nucleotide sequence: TGTGCCAGCAGTGAGAGGGTCCCTCAGTGGGGCACTGAAGCTTTCTTT.